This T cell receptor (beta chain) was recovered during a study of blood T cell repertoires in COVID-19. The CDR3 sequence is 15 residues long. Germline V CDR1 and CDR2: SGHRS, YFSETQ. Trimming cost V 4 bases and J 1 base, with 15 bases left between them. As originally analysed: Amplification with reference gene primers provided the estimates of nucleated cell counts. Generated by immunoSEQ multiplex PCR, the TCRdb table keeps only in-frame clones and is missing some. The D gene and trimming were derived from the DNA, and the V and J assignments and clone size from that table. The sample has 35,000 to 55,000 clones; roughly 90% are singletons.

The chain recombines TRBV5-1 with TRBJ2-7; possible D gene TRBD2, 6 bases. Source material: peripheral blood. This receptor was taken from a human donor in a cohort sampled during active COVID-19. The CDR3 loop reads CASSPSEGTSYEQYF. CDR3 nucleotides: TGCGCCAGCAGCCCGTCGGAGGGGACGTCCTACGAGCAGTACTTC.